Below are 2 T cell receptor beta chains sequenced from a single sample in a study of shared clonotypes between healthy human individuals. Generated by immunoSEQ multiplex PCR, the TCRdb table keeps only in-frame clones and is missing some. Among 550,000 to 700,000 clones listed, 55% to 85% were seen once. Material for sequencing was memory CD4+ T cells sorted from blood. Subset denoted: CD45RA-negative fraction. These receptors originate from a woman in her twenties or thirties in good health.

The chain has TRBV28 and TRBJ2-1; 7 bases agree with TRBD2. V was clipped by 7 bases and J by 8 bases; unmatched bases: 14. CDR1 MDHEN and CDR2 SYDVKM come from the germline V gene. This CDR3 region has 15 residues. CDR3 region: CASNHPGEGTDEQFF. CDR3 nucleotide sequence: TGTGCCAGCAACCATCCCGGGGAGGGGACCGATGAGCAGTTCTTC.

The chain links TRBV30 to TRBJ1-5; 7 bases fit TRBD1. J gave up 5 bases and V 2 bases, and 0 bases lay outside the gene matches. Germline V gene lookup returns CDR1 GTSNPN and CDR2 SVGIG (reference sequence). This CDR3 comprises 12 residues. CDR3 amino acids: CAWSTGDQPQHF. The CDR3 DNA reads as TGTGCCTGGAGTACAGGGGATCAGCCCCAGCATTTT.